Each of the 25 T cell receptor beta chains below was sequenced from the same sample in a study of T cell responses to AZD1222 COVID-19 vaccine. Sequencing used immunoSEQ multiplex PCR; TCRdb keeps in-frame clones, though not all of them. The data contain more than 120,000 clones, roughly 90% of them singletons. The input for sequencing was peripheral blood, taken 28 days after the second AZD1222 dose. These receptors originate from an adult who received the AZD1222 COVID-19 vaccine.

This chain links TRBV30 with TRBJ1-1; D unresolved. Germline lookup yields CDR1 GTSNPN and CDR2 SVGIG (reference sequence). The CDR3 length is 12 residues. The ends were cut back, 2 bases at V and 4 bases at J, with 8 bases in the middle. The CDR3: CAWSREATEAFF. CDR3 sequence (DNA): TGTGCCTGGAGTCGGGAGGCCACTGAAGCTTTCTTT.

This clone was seen more than once but under ten times. This chain links TRBV6-2 or TRBV6-3 with TRBJ2-3, with a possible D match to TRBD1 (5 bases). Trimming took off 5 bases at V and 0 bases at J, with 9 bases between the two ends. Germline V gene lookup returns CDR1 MNHEY and CDR2 SVGEGT. CDR3 size: 14 residues. The CDR3 sequence is CASSQDTSTDTQYF. The CDR3 DNA sequence: TGTGCCAGCAGTCAGGACACCAGCACAGATACGCAGTATTTT.

This chain connects TRBV9 to TRBJ2-7, with D uncertain. Germline assignment: CDR1 SGDLS and CDR2 YYNGEE. The CDR3 runs to 13 residues. V was pared by 0 bases and J by 6 bases, with 10 bases between. The CDR3 nucleotides are TGTGCCAGCAGCGTAGACACCCCCGGCGAGCAGTACTTC. Translated: CASSVDTPGEQYF.

The CDR3 coding sequence is TGTGCCAGCAGCTTTAGACAGGGAGCCCTGAACACTGAAGCTTTCTTT. It encodes CASSFRQGALNTEAFF. The chain is built from TRBV27 and TRBJ1-1, with 7 bases lining up with TRBD1. Germline V gene sequence: CDR1 MNHEY, CDR2 SMNVEV (reference sequence). This CDR3 region has 16 residues. Trimming took 6 bases from V and 0 from J; bases not matched to a gene: 10.

The chain recombines TRBV7-9 with TRBJ1-2; tentatively, D is TRBD1 (5 bases). Between the trimmed V and J ends, which lost 3 bases and 4 bases, there was a span of 9 bases. Germline CDR1 is SEHNR and CDR2 is FQNEAQ (reference sequence). The CDR3 spans 13 residues. The CDR3 DNA reads as TGTGCCAGCAGCTTCTCAGGGACCTATGGCTACACCTTC. Protein sequence: CASSFSGTYGYTF.

The chain has TRBV30 and TRBJ1-2; D ambiguous. The CDR3 is 11 residues long. Germline CDR1 is GTSNPN and CDR2 is SVGIG (reference sequence). The V end was cut by 5 bases, the J end by 4 bases, with 8 bases between. Here the CDR3 DNA reads TGTGCCTGGGGGAAGATCTATGGCTACACCTTC. This encodes CAWGKIYGYTF.

The chain combines TRBV6-5 with TRBJ2-7; the match to TRBD1 covers 9 bases. V dropped 7 bases and J dropped 7; count of bases not matched to a gene: 8. The CDR3 is 13 amino acids. Germline V CDR1 and CDR2: MNHEY, SVGAGI. As DNA, the CDR3 is TGTGCCAGCACCGGGGACAGGGTATATGAGCAGTACTTC. Residues: CASTGDRVYEQYF.

The chain carries TRBV2 and TRBJ1-6; 12 bases map to TRBD1. In germline, CDR1 is SNHLY, CDR2 FYNNEI. Trimming cost V 6 bases and J 9 bases; bases outside gene matches: 3. The CDR3 is 14 residues long. The CDR3 bases are TGTGCCAGCAGGGGACAGGGGGCGGGTTCACCCCTCCACTTT. Amino acids: CASRGQGAGSPLHF. Full variable domain (missing parts from reference TRBV2 and TRBJ1-6): EPEVTQTPSHQVTQMGQEVILRCVPISNHLYFYWYRQILGQKVEFLVSFYNNEISEKSEIFDDQFSVERPDGSNFTLKIRSTKLEDSAMYFCASRGQGAGSPLHFGNGTRLTVT.

The genes are TRBV24-1 and TRBJ1-3; D is uncertain. Germline V lookup: CDR1 KGHDR, CDR2 SFDVKD. Deletions cut 4 bases from V and 8 bases from J, with 5 bases between. The CDR3 is 11 amino acids. The CDR3 sequence is CATSEGDTIYF. DNA for the CDR3: TGTGCCACCAGTGAGGGAGACACCATATATTTT.

This rearrangement joins TRBV28 to TRBJ1-1; D is uncertain. Per germline, CDR1 MDHEN and CDR2 SYDVKM. With 1 base removed from V and 7 bases from J, the gap between germline ends came to 4 bases. CDR3 length equals 11 residues. The CDR3 spells CASSLLGEAFF. Here the CDR3 DNA reads TGTGCCAGCAGTTTATTAGGTGAAGCTTTCTTT.

This chain uses TRBV30 with TRBJ1-1; D remains ambiguous. The germline CDR1 and CDR2 sequences are GTSNPN and SVGIG (reference sequence). The CDR3 sequence is 15 residues long. V lost 0 bases and J 0 bases, leaving 11 bases between the germline ends. Written as DNA, the CDR3 is TGTGCCTGGAGTGTCTGGGGTGGGATGAACACTGAAGCTTTCTTT. This encodes CAWSVWGGMNTEAFF.

Here the CDR3 DNA reads TGTGCCAGCAGCCATAATGAGCAGTTCTTC. Amino acids: CASSHNEQFF. The chain combines TRBV6-2 or TRBV6-3 with TRBJ2-1; D is unresolved. CDR3 length: 10 amino acids. Germline V gives CDR1 MNHEY, CDR2 SVGEGT. The V end was cut by 6 bases, the J end by 7 bases, with 4 bases between.

The chain is built from TRBV24-1 and TRBJ1-1; perhaps TRBD1 as D (5 bases). This CDR3 spans 13 amino acids. Germline CDR1 KGHDR, CDR2 SFDVKD. Between the trimmed V and J ends, which lost 7 bases and 4 bases, there was a span of 12 bases. Written as DNA, the CDR3 is TGTGCCACCAGCGAACCAGGGAGCACTGAAGCTTTCTTT. Protein product: CATSEPGSTEAFF.

The genes are TRBV28 and TRBJ1-1, with D tentatively TRBD1 (5 bases). The CDR3 is made up of 12 amino acids. V shed 6 bases and J shed 7 bases, with 12 bases lying between them. CDR1 is MDHEN and CDR2 is SYDVKM in the germline V gene. CDR3 nucleotide sequence: TGTGCCAGCAGGTCCAGGGAGATTGAAGCTTTCTTT. Its translation: CASRSREIEAFF.

The chain couples TRBV10-3 to TRBJ2-3; 7 bases agree with TRBD2. The length of the CDR3 is 15 residues. The germline V gene has CDR1 ENHRY and CDR2 SYGVKD. J lost 2 bases, V lost 4 bases, and 6 bases had no gene match. CDR3 coding DNA: TGTGCCATCAGTGGGGGGAGGGGAGCCACAGATACGCAGTATTTT. It encodes CAISGGRGATDTQYF.

This clone appeared once. J is TRBJ2-1 and V is TRBV10-2; 8 bases map to TRBD1. CDR1 is WSHSY and CDR2 is SAAADI in the germline V gene. This CDR3 region has 15 residues. V lost 2 bases and J lost 5; bases outside the gene matches: 5. This CDR3 reads CASSERTGLDNEQFF. The CDR3 nucleotides are TGCGCCAGCAGTGAGCGGACAGGGTTGGACAATGAGCAGTTCTTC.

This clone was seen once. The chain couples TRBV3-1 (or the pseudogene TRBV3-2) to TRBJ1-5; D is uncertain. Trimming removed 5 bases from V and 3 bases from J, with 11 bases in between. The CDR3 runs to 14 residues. Germline CDR1 reads LGHDT; CDR2 reads YNNKEL (reference sequence). CDR3 protein: CASSEHGLNQPQHF. The CDR3 nucleotides are TGTGCCAGCAGCGAACACGGTCTCAATCAGCCCCAGCATTTT.

The chain is built from TRBV30 and TRBJ1-5; TRBD1 is a possible D gene (5 bases). Trimming pared 4 bases from V and 4 bases from J, leaving 11 bases between. Germline values: CDR1 GTSNPN, CDR2 SVGIG (reference sequence). The CDR3 runs to 13 residues. DNA of the CDR3: TGTGCCTGGAATACAGGTGGAAATCAGCCCCAGCATTTT. Translation: CAWNTGGNQPQHF.

The chain recombines TRBV5-1 with TRBJ2-1; 10 bases match TRBD2. This CDR3 contains 16 residues. Germline CDR1 and CDR2: SGHRS and YFSETQ. The V segment lost 0 bases and the J segment 6 bases; nucleotides outside the gene matches: 6. The CDR3 reads CASSLGTSGVGNEQFF. In DNA form, the CDR3 reads TGCGCCAGCAGCTTGGGGACTAGCGGAGTGGGCAATGAGCAGTTCTTC.

In this sample, this clone turned up a few times. The rearrangement uses TRBV7-8 and TRBJ2-2; weak D call: TRBD1 (5 bases). The CDR3 is 13 residues long. Looked up from germline, CDR1 is SGHVS and CDR2 is FQNEAQ. V lost 5 bases to trimming and J lost 6 bases, with 10 bases between them. The CDR3 DNA follows: TGTGCCAGCAGCACAGGAGCCGCCGGGGAGCTGTTTTTT. It specifies CASSTGAAGELFF.

The V call is TRBV28, the J call TRBJ1-6; a weak D match, TRBD1 (6 bases). Trimming took off 3 bases at V and 8 bases at J, with 11 bases between the two ends. Per the germline V gene, CDR1 is MDHEN and CDR2 is SYDVKM. The CDR3 has 14 amino acids. CDR3 sequence: CASSFPDRDSPLHF. The CDR3, as DNA: TGTGCCAGCAGTTTCCCGGACAGAGATTCACCCCTCCACTTT.

The chain is built from TRBV6-6 and TRBJ1-5; D gene ambiguous. The CDR3 has 12 amino acids. V was cut by 7 bases and J by 1 base, with 5 bases left in between. Germline V gives CDR1 MNHNY, CDR2 SVGAGI (reference sequence). CDR3 in amino acids: CASTRSNQPQHF. Here the CDR3 DNA reads TGTGCCAGCACCAGGAGCAATCAGCCCCAGCATTTT.

Notes on this clone: This sample includes further DNA sequences coding for the same CDR3. This chain connects TRBV29-1 to TRBJ1-5; tentatively, D is TRBD1 (5 bases). From germline, CDR1 is SQVTM and CDR2 ANQGSEA. Trimming cost V 4 bases and J 1 base, with 8 bases left between them. The CDR3 runs 13 residues. The CDR3 spells CSVGQGSNQPQHF. The DNA of the CDR3 is TGCAGCGTTGGGCAGGGAAGCAATCAGCCCCAGCATTTT.

The chain links TRBV4-3 to TRBJ1-1, with a possible D match to TRBD1 (6 bases). The length of the CDR3 is 16 residues. V lost 7 bases and J lost 3, with 21 bases in between. Germline CDR1 reads LGHNA; CDR2 reads YSLEER. The CDR3 DNA reads TGCGCCAGCAACAATCCCAACCAGGGGCGGTACACTGAAGCTTTCTTT. As protein: CASNNPNQGRYTEAFF.

The chain couples TRBV6-5 to TRBJ1-3; the D is unclear. This CDR3 is built from 14 residues. Trimming took 7 bases from V and 0 from J, leaving 10 bases between them. From germline, CDR1 is MNHEY and CDR2 SVGAGI. The CDR3 DNA follows: TGTGCCAGCACGGTGAGGGACTCTGGAAACACCATATATTTT. It specifies CASTVRDSGNTIYF.